This T cell receptor beta chain came from a study of long-term antiretroviral therapy in people with HIV. For the study at large: The 2015 immediate-ART recommendation came about a decade after the earliest samples. General study points: It was not possible to obtain data on ART adherence, viral resistance or therapy changes. The repertoire was dominated at all time points by clones expanded before ART. Controls had broader CDR3 length ranges than HIV repertoires did.

To note about this clone: What it binds is not known.

An immunoSEQ assay, version v3.0, was performed at survey level. TCRdb's copy holds only in-frame clones and misses some; the assay was immunoSEQ multiplex PCR. This table has some 30,000 clones, almost 95% appearing once. The sequenced sample was unsorted PBMCs, obtained roughly 7.1 years after starting antiretroviral therapy. The sequence was collected from a man between 50 and 59 years old with HIV.

The CDR3, as DNA: TGCGCCAGCAGTGATTCCTCCTCCGCAGGAGGGACAGATACGCAGTATTTT. Protein product: CASSDSSSAGGTDTQYF. This chain joins TRBV10-1 and TRBJ2-3, with TRBD2 as a possible D gene (6 bases). CDR1 and CDR2 from the germline V gene are WNHNN and SYGVQD (reference sequence). V dropped 3 bases and J dropped 3 bases, with 19 bases sitting between them. The CDR3 runs to 17 residues.